This record covers a single T cell receptor (beta chain). The library was built from roughly 400 ng RNA with molecular barcoded adaptors for alpha/delta and beta/gamma chains. Via MiXCR, TCRdb re-called the reads, giving one row per CDR3 protein. The sample includes more than 35,000 distinct CDR3 sequences, approximately 13% of them seen just once. This sample stems from a study of read filtering for tumor transcriptome and immune sequencing. About the research overall: IR-seq gave about 4.05 to 11 million TCR reads per sample; RNA-seq gave about 75 to 1,400.

The CDR3 spans 14 residues. CDR1 and CDR2 (germline): SGHRS, YFSETQ. The germline V and J ends were trimmed by 6 bases and 2 bases, with 14 bases remaining between them. The source material was a population of CD138-negative cells sorted from bone marrow. The chain is built from TRBV5-1 and TRBJ1-2; the D gene is possibly TRBD1 (5 bases). The receptor comes from a donor aged 40 or older with multiple myeloma. The CDR3 sequence is CASTPGVSNYGYTF. The CDR3, as DNA: TGCGCCAGCACCCCGGGGGTGTCGAACTATGGCTACACCTTC.